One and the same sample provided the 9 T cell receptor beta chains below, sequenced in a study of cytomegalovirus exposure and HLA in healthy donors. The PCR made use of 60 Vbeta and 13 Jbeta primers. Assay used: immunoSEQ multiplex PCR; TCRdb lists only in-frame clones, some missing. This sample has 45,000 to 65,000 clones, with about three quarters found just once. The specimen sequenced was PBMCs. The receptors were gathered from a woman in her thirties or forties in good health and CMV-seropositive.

DNA of the CDR3: TGTGCCAGCAGCCAAGGCGGGACTAGCGAGCAGTACTTC. Protein sequence: CASSQGGTSEQYF. The rearrangement joins TRBV14 to TRBJ2-7; TRBD2 aligns across 8 bases. Germline V gene data show CDR1 as SGHDN and CDR2 as FVKESK. Trimming removed 1 base from V and 6 bases from J; junction bases left unmatched: 2. This CDR3 spans 13 amino acids. The variable domain in full, completed from reference TRBV14 and TRBJ2-7, reads EAGVTQFPSHSVIEKGQTVTLRCDPISGHDNLYWYRRVMGKEIKFLLHFVKESKQDESGMPNNRFLAERTGGTYSTLKVQPAELEDSGVYFCASSQGGTSEQYFGPGTRLTVT.

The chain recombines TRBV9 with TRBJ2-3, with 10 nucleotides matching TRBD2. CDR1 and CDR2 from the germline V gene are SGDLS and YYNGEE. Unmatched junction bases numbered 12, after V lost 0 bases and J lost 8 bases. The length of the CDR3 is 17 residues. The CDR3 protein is CASSVAGASSGGGTQYF. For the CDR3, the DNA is TGTGCCAGCAGCGTAGCGGGAGCCTCGAGCGGGGGGGGTACGCAGTATTTT.

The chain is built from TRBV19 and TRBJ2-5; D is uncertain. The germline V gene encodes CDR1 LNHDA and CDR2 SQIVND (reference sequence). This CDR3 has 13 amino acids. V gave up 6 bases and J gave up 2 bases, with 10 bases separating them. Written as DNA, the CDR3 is TGTGCCAGTAGGACCACCGGGCAAGAGACCCAGTACTTC. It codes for CASRTTGQETQYF.

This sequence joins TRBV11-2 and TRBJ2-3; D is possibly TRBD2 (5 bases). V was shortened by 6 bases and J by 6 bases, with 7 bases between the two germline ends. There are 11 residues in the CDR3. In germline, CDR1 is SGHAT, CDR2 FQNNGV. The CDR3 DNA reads TGTGCCAGCAGGGCGGGTGATACGCAGTATTTT. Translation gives CASRAGDTQYF.

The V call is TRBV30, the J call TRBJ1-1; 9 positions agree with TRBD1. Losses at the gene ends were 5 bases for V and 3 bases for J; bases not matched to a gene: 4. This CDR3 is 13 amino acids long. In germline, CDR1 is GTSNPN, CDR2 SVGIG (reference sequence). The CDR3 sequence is CAWAGTGYTEAFF. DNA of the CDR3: TGTGCCTGGGCCGGGACAGGGTACACTGAAGCTTTCTTT. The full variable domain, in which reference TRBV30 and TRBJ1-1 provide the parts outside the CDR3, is SQTIHQWPATLVQPVGSPLSLECTVEGTSNPNLYWYRQAAGRGLQLLFYSVGIGQISSEVPQNLSASRPQDRQFILSSKKLLLSDSGFYLCAWAGTGYTEAFFGQGTRLTVV.

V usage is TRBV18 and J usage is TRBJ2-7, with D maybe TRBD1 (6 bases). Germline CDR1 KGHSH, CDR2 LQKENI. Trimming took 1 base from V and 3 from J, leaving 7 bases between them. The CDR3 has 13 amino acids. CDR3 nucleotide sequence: TGTGCCAGCTCACCACAAGGGGGCTACGAGCAGTACTTC. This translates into CASSPQGGYEQYF.

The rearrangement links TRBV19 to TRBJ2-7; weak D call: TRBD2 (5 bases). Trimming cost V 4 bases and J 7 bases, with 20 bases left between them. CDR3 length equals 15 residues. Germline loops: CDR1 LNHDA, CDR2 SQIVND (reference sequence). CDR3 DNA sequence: TGTGCCAGTAGTAATGTAGGTGACGGGGTTGAAGAGCAGTACTTC. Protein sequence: CASSNVGDGVEEQYF.

The CDR3 bases are TGTGCCAGCAGCCCAGCGGGGATCTACAATGAGCAGTTCTTC. Translation gives CASSPAGIYNEQFF. The gene calls are TRBV7-2 and TRBJ2-1, with 7 bases matching TRBD2. This CDR3 is 14 amino acids long. Germline CDR1 is SGHTA and CDR2 is FQGNSA. The V and J ends lost 5 bases and 3 bases, in that order; junction bases with no gene match: 4. The full variable domain, with the rest looked up from reference TRBV7-2 and TRBJ2-1, is GAGVSQSPSNKVTEKGKDVELRCDPISGHTALYWYRQSLGQGLEFLIYFQGNSAPDKSGLPSDRFSAERTGGSVSTLTIQRTQQEDSAVYLCASSPAGIYNEQFFGPGTRLTVL.

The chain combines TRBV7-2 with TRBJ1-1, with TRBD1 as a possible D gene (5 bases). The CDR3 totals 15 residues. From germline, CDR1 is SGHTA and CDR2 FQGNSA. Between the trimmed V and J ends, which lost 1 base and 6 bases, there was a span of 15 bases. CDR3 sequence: CASSLETARSAEAFF. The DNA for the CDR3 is TGTGCCAGCAGCTTAGAGACAGCCAGAAGTGCTGAAGCTTTCTTT.